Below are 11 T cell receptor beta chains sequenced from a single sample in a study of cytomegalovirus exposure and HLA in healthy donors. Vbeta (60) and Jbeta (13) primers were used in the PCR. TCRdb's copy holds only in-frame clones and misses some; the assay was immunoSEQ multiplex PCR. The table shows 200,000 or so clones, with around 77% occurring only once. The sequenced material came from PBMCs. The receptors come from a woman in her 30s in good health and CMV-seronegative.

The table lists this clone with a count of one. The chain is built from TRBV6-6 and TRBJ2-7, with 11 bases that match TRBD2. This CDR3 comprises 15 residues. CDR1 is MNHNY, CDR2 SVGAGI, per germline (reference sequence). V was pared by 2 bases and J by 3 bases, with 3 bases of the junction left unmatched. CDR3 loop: CASSYTSGGNYEQYF. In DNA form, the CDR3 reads TGTGCCAGCAGTTACACTAGCGGGGGAAACTACGAGCAGTACTTC.

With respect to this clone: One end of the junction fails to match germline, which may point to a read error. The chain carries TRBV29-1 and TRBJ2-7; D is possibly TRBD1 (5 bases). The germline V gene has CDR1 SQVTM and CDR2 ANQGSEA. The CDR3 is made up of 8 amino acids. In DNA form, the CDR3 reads TGCAGCCTTTGGGGCCTAAACTTC. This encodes CSLWGLNF.

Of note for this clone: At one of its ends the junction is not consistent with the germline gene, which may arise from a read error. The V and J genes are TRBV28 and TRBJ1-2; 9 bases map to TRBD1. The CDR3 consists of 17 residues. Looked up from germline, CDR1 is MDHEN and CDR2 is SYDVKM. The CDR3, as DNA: TGTGCCAGCAGTCCCGGGGCCGGGACAGGGACTGTCTATGGCTACCCCTTC. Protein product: CASSPGAGTGTVYGYPF.

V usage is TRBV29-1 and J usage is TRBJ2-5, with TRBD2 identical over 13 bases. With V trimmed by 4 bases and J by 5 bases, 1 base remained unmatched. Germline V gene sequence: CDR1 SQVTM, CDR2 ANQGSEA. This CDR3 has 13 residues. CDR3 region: CSVALAGGETQYF. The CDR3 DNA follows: TGCAGCGTTGCACTAGCGGGAGGGGAGACCCAGTACTTC.

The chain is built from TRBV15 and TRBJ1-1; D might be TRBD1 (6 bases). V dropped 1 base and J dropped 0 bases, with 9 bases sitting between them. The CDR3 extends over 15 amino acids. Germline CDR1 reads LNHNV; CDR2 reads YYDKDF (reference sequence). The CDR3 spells CATSRAQGMNTEAFF. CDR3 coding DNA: TGTGCCACCAGCAGAGCACAGGGTATGAACACTGAAGCTTTCTTT. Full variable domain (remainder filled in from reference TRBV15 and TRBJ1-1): DAMVIQNPRYQVTQFGKPVTLSCSQTLNHNVMYWYQQKSSQAPKLLFHYYDKDFNNEADTPDNFQSRRPNTSFCFLDIRSPGLGDTAMYLCATSRAQGMNTEAFFGQGTRLTVV.

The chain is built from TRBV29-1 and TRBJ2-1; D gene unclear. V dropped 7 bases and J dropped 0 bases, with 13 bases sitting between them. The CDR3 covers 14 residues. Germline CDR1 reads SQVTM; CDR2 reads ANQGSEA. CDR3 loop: CSARRGSSYNEQFF. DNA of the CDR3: TGCAGCGCCCGCCGAGGAAGCTCCTACAATGAGCAGTTCTTC.

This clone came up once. CDR3 DNA sequence: TGTGCCAGCAGTTACTCGGCGGGCAGACGTGCCTACGAGCAGTACTTC. Amino acid sequence: CASSYSAGRRAYEQYF. V is TRBV6-5 and J is TRBJ2-5; a possible D gene is TRBD2 (5 bases). The last part of the DNA fits TRBJ2-7 better; the J call may be wrong. The CDR3 is 16 amino acids. Germline loops: CDR1 MNHEY, CDR2 SVGAGI.

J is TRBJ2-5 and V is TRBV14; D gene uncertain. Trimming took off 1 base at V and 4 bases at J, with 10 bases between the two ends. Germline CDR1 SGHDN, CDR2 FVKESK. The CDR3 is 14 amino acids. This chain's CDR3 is CASSQGAYGETQYF. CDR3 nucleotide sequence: TGTGCCAGCAGCCAAGGAGCCTACGGAGAGACCCAGTACTTC.

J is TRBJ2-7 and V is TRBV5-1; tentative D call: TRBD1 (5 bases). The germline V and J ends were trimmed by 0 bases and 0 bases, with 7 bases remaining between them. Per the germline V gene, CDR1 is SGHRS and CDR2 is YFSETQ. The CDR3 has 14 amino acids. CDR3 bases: TGCGCCAGCAGCTTGGTTGACAGCTCCTACGAGCAGTACTTC. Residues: CASSLVDSSYEQYF.

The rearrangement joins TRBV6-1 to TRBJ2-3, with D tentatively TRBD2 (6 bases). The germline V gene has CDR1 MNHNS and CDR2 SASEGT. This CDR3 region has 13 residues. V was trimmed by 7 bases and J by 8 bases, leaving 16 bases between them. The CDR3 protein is CASNREQRLTQYF. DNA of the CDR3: TGTGCCAGCAATCGGGAGCAGAGGCTTACGCAGTATTTT.

The CDR3 loop reads CASSLQGGSYEQYF. The CDR3, as DNA: TGTGCCAGCTCACTACAGGGGGGCTCCTACGAGCAGTACTTC. The V call is TRBV18, the J call TRBJ2-7, with 8 bases aligning to TRBD1. In germline, CDR1 is KGHSH, CDR2 LQKENI. The length of the CDR3 is 14 residues. V trimming: 4 bases; J trimming: 0 bases; junction bases outside the gene matches: 2.